This TCR beta chain was identified during a study of shared clonotypes between healthy human individuals. Adult Caucasians living in Nashville, Tennessee made up all of the donors. There are 14 residues in the CDR3. V lost 7 bases to trimming and J lost 0 bases, with 13 bases between them. Germline V lookup: CDR1 MDHEN, CDR2 SYDVKM. This table comes from immunoSEQ multiplex PCR, and its TCRdb copy is limited to in-frame clones, with some not included. The sample contains about 1.5 million clones, about 98% of which appear only once. Study outcomes and limitations: Clonotype sharing levels among donors were expected to vary with sequencing depth. Unshared clonotypes carried lower generation probabilities than those common to all four donors.

To note about this clone: Its antigen is unknown.

The chain employs TRBV28 and TRBJ2-7; TRBD2 is a possible D gene (7 bases). Source material: naive CD4+ T cells sorted from blood. Subset described: CD45RA+ positively selected. This TCR came from a man in his thirties or forties in good health. The CDR3 DNA is TGTGCCAGCATCAAGGGGGGGACCTCCTACGAGCAGTACTTC. Its protein is CASIKGGTSYEQYF.